These 30 T cell receptor beta chains originate from one sample sequenced in a study of T cells in Graves' hyperthyroidism and ophthalmopathy. Regions amplified from RNA transcripts were the TCR beta CDR3 regions. A first-round RT-PCR of the TCR CDR3 used the HTBI primer set. TCRdb analysed the multiplex PCR reads with MiXCR anew, one entry per CDR3 protein. The sample holds hundreds of thousands of distinct CDR3 sequences, roughly 40% seen once. Material for sequencing was blood. Every receptor here comes from a man between 18 and 29 years old with Graves' hyperthyroidism.

The sample holds many counts of this clonotype. The chain joins TRBV29-1 to TRBJ2-7, with TRBD1 identical over 8 bases. CDR3 size: 13 residues. Losses at the gene ends were 7 bases for V and 3 bases for J; bases not matched to a gene: 8. Germline CDR1 reads SQVTM; CDR2 reads ANQGSEA. Written as DNA, the CDR3 is TGCAGCGCCGACGATGGACAGGGCTACGAGCAGTACTTC. Translation: CSADDGQGYEQYF.

The table lists this clonotype with many counts. The DNA for the CDR3 is TGTGCCACCAGTGATTTGGGTGACAGCGAAGAGACCCAGTACTTC. This encodes CATSDLGDSEETQYF. The rearrangement uses TRBV24-1 and TRBJ2-5, with D possibly matching TRBD1 (5 bases). CDR3 size: 15 residues. Germline V CDR1 and CDR2: KGHDR, SFDVKD. V lost 0 bases and J 3 bases, leaving 10 bases between the germline ends.

This clonotype was counted many times. V is TRBV20-1 and J is TRBJ2-7; D gene unclear. This CDR3 spans 14 amino acids. CDR1 and CDR2 from the germline V gene are DFQATT and SNEGSKA (reference sequence). With 2 bases removed from V and 3 bases from J, the gap between germline ends came to 14 bases. The CDR3 DNA reads TGCAGTGCTAGACCCGGACGCAATCACTACGAGCAGTACTTC. As protein: CSARPGRNHYEQYF.

The genes are TRBV15 and TRBJ2-2; no clear D. Trimming took off 3 bases at V and 2 bases at J, with 10 bases between the two ends. Per the germline V gene, CDR1 is LNHNV and CDR2 is YYDKDF (reference sequence). This CDR3 spans 15 amino acids. CDR3 nucleotide sequence: TGTGCCACCAGCAGCGAAGGGATCAACACCGGGGAGCTGTTTTTT. Residues: CATSSEGINTGELFF.

In DNA, the CDR3 is TGTGCCAGCAGTACTGGACAGGGATCCCCTAATCAGCCCCAGCATTTT. Amino acids: CASSTGQGSPNQPQHF. This rearrangement joins TRBV6-6 to TRBJ1-5, with 8 nucleotides matching TRBD1. The junction had 10 bases not matched to a gene; V was cut back by 5 bases and J by 4 bases. The V gene's germline CDR1 is MNHNY and CDR2 SVGAGI (reference sequence). This CDR3 has 16 amino acids.

The genes are TRBV25-1 and TRBJ1-1, with 11 bases lining up with TRBD1. CDR3 length equals 17 residues. J was trimmed by 1 base and V by 5 bases; bases with no gene match: 9. Germline loops: CDR1 MGHDK, CDR2 SYGVNS. The CDR3 loop is CASSYSRDRGWNTEAFF. CDR3 DNA sequence: TGTGCCAGCAGTTACTCCCGGGACAGGGGGTGGAACACTGAAGCTTTCTTT.

The rearrangement uses TRBV6-5 and TRBJ2-7; 7 bases fit TRBD1. This CDR3 spans 16 amino acids. Germline V gene lookup returns CDR1 MNHEY and CDR2 SVGAGI. V gave up 9 bases and J gave up 4 bases; unmatched junction bases: 18. The CDR3 DNA sequence: TGTGCCAGTCAGGCGATAGCCGGGACAGAGCCGTACGAGCAGTACTTC. This encodes CASQAIAGTEPYEQYF.

CDR3 sequence reads: CASGRARGPNQPQHF. As DNA, the CDR3 is TGTGCCAGCGGGAGAGCCAGGGGCCCGAATCAGCCCCAGCATTTT. V is TRBV12-3 or TRBV12-4 and J is TRBJ1-5; D perhaps matches TRBD1 (6 bases). Trimming removed 8 bases from V and 4 bases from J, with 18 bases in between. The CDR3 sequence is 15 residues long.

This clonotype was observed a few times. The V and J genes are TRBV7-2 and TRBJ2-2, with 8 positions matching TRBD1. CDR1 and CDR2 (germline): SGHTA, FQGNSA. V trimming: 2 bases; J trimming: 6 bases; junction bases outside the gene matches: 5. This CDR3 is built from 15 residues. Here the CDR3 DNA reads TGTGCCAGCAGCTTAATTGGACAGGGCGCCGGGGAGCTGTTTTTT. Translation gives CASSLIGQGAGELFF.

This clonotype occurred many times. V usage is TRBV4-1 and J usage is TRBJ1-5, with unresolved D. This CDR3 has 13 amino acids. Trimming stripped 2 bases from V and 3 bases from J, with 5 bases between. Per germline, CDR1 MGHRA and CDR2 YSYEKL. This chain's CDR3 is CASSQQNNQPQHF. CDR3 nucleotide sequence: TGCGCCAGCAGCCAACAGAACAATCAGCCCCAGCATTTT.

The rearrangement links TRBV15 to TRBJ1-5; 8 nucleotides match TRBD1. Germline V gives CDR1 LNHNV, CDR2 YYDKDF (reference sequence). V shed 5 bases and J 10 bases; nucleotides not matched to a gene: 16. CDR3 length equals 16 residues. The CDR3 here is CATSLEGQGGRDPQHF. The CDR3 nucleotides are TGTGCCACCAGCTTAGAAGGACAGGGAGGGAGGGACCCCCAGCATTTT.

This clonotype was seen a single time. The chain carries TRBV6-1 and TRBJ2-7, with D possibly called TRBD1 or TRBD2 (5 bases each). This CDR3 region has 14 residues. The V and J ends lost 7 bases and 2 bases respectively, with 15 bases between them. The germline CDR1 and CDR2 sequences are MNHNS and SASEGT. The CDR3 coding sequence is TGTGCCAGCACCCCCGGGGCCAGAACCTACGAGCAGTACTTC. Protein product: CASTPGARTYEQYF.

This clonotype was recorded many times. The V call is TRBV20-1, the J call TRBJ2-5; 7 positions agree with TRBD2. Trimming took 6 bases from V and 9 from J; bases not matched to a gene: 10. This CDR3 is 12 amino acids long. CDR1 DFQATT and CDR2 SNEGSKA come from the germline V gene (reference sequence). The CDR3 reads CSAQRGGGAQYF. The DNA of the CDR3 is TGCAGTGCCCAGCGTGGCGGGGGTGCCCAGTACTTC.

This chain links TRBV19 with TRBJ1-1, with D possibly matching TRBD1 (6 bases). Trimming removed 9 bases at V and 4 bases at J, with 9 bases between. The CDR3 consists of 11 residues. CDR1 is LNHDA, CDR2 SQIVND, per germline (reference sequence). CDR3 sequence (DNA): TGTGCCAGCCGGGACATCACTGAAGCTTTCTTT. Translating gives CASRDITEAFF.

The chain carries TRBV6-5 and TRBJ2-7; D perhaps matches TRBD2 (6 bases). Germline-derived CDR1 and CDR2 are MNHEY and SVGAGI. Trimming pared 7 bases from V and 0 bases from J, leaving 10 bases between. The CDR3 extends over 13 amino acids. For the CDR3, the DNA is TGTGCCAGCACCGGGACTCACTCCTACGAGCAGTACTTC. It encodes CASTGTHSYEQYF.

V usage is TRBV20-1 and J usage is TRBJ2-7; the D gene could be TRBD1 or TRBD2 (5 bases each). Trimming removed 6 bases at V and 0 bases at J, with 15 bases between. The germline V gene encodes CDR1 DFQATT and CDR2 SNEGSKA (reference sequence). The CDR3 contains 14 residues. The CDR3 protein is CSAPGGIDSYEQYF. CDR3 in DNA: TGCAGTGCCCCTGGGGGAATCGACTCCTACGAGCAGTACTTC.

J is TRBJ1-2 and V is TRBV5-5; 7 bases fit TRBD1. Germline V gene lookup returns CDR1 SGHKS and CDR2 YYEKEE (reference sequence). This CDR3 is built from 15 residues. V lost 4 bases and J lost 8; bases outside the gene matches: 14. CDR3 sequence reads: CASSANTGAARGYTF. The CDR3 DNA reads TGTGCCAGCAGCGCCAATACAGGGGCTGCCCGGGGCTACACCTTC.

This chain connects TRBV20-1 to TRBJ1-4; no clear D gene. Trimming removed 3 bases from V and 6 bases from J, with 11 bases in between. The germline gives CDR1 DFQATT, CDR2 SNEGSKA (reference sequence). The CDR3 is made up of 13 amino acids. For the CDR3, the DNA is TGCAGTGCTAGTGGCTGGGGTTATGAAAAACTGTTTTTT. Its protein is CSASGWGYEKLFF.

The chain is built from TRBV7-8 and TRBJ2-7; D is unclear. The J call may be mistaken, given a closer DNA end match to TRBJ2-1. The CDR3 length is 14 residues. Germline CDR1 reads SGHVS; CDR2 reads FQNEAQ. CDR3 loop: CASSADTYYNEQFF. DNA for the CDR3: TGTGCCAGCAGCGCTGACACGTACTACAATGAGCAGTTCTTC.

Notes on this clonotype: A read error may explain this, as a much larger clone is one base away. This chain uses TRBV29-1 with TRBJ2-7; D unclear. The CDR3 sequence is 13 residues long. Trimming took off 0 bases at V and 4 bases at J, with 10 bases between the two ends. Looked up from germline, CDR1 is SQVTM and CDR2 is ANQGSEA. The CDR3: CSVEDPSPYEQYF. Here the CDR3 DNA reads TGCAGCGTTGAAGATCCTAGTCCGTACGAGCAGTACTTC.

This clonotype has a handful of counts. The chain combines TRBV6-5 with TRBJ1-5; 7 bases agree with TRBD1. V lost 8 bases and J lost 3; bases outside the gene matches: 4. The CDR3 is made up of 13 amino acids. Germline CDR1 reads MNHEY; CDR2 reads SVGAGI. The CDR3 bases are TGTGCCAGCCAGGGGGTAGTCAATCAGCCCCAGCATTTT. It codes for CASQGVVNQPQHF.

Note on this clonotype: Germline and junction disagree at one end, which may indicate a read error. J is TRBJ2-5 and V is TRBV7-2; possible D gene TRBD1, 6 bases. The germline V gene has CDR1 SGHTA and CDR2 FQGNSA. The CDR3 runs to 17 residues. The CDR3 region is CASSQDLPQTGQETQYF. The CDR3 DNA sequence: TGCGCCAGCAGCCAAGATCTACCACAGACAGGCCAAGAGACCCAGTACTTC.

This clonotype was found many times. The genes are TRBV10-3 and TRBJ1-5; D not resolved. The CDR3 spans 13 residues. Germline-derived CDR1 and CDR2 are ENHRY and SYGVKD. Trimming took 3 bases from V and 4 from J, leaving 7 bases between them. The chain's CDR3 is CAISDHTNQPQHF. The CDR3 bases are TGTGCCATCAGTGACCACACGAATCAGCCCCAGCATTTT.

The chain uses TRBV9 and TRBJ1-6; 7 bases line up with TRBD1. V lost 3 bases, J lost 7 bases, and 7 bases stayed unmatched. This CDR3 is 15 amino acids long. Germline V CDR1 and CDR2: SGDLS, YYNGEE. CDR3 amino acids: CASSGEGQSNSPLHF. The CDR3 DNA follows: TGTGCCAGCAGCGGGGAGGGACAGAGCAATTCACCCCTCCACTTT.

This clonotype appeared many times. The rearrangement links TRBV29-1 to TRBJ2-5; TRBD1 agrees at 11 bases. V lost 0 bases and J lost 5; bases outside the gene matches: 5. Per the germline V gene, CDR1 is SQVTM and CDR2 is ANQGSEA. The CDR3 has 15 residues. In nucleotides, the CDR3 is TGCAGCGTTGAAGAGGGACAGGGGGATTTGGAGACCCAGTACTTC. As protein: CSVEEGQGDLETQYF. Based on the CDR3 plus reference TRBV29-1 and TRBJ2-5, the full variable domain is SAVISQKPSRDICQRGTSLTIQCQVDSQVTMMFWYRQQPGQSLTLIATANQGSEATYESGFVIDKFPISRPNLTFSTLTVSNMSPEDSSIYLCSVEEGQGDLETQYFGPGTRLLVL.

This sequence joins TRBV11-1 and TRBJ1-1; no definite D call. There are 13 residues in the CDR3. Germline loops: CDR1 SGHAT, CDR2 FQDESV (reference sequence). With 0 bases removed from V and 11 bases from J, the gap between germline ends came to 13 bases. In DNA form, the CDR3 reads TGTGCCAGCAGCTTAGCGGCAGGTGCAACGGCTTTCTTT. Amino acids: CASSLAAGATAFF.

The genes are TRBV6-1 and TRBJ1-1; 8 bases are shared with TRBD1. Germline V CDR1 and CDR2: MNHNS, SASEGT. V dropped 4 bases and J dropped 5; count of bases not matched to a gene: 9. This CDR3 spans 15 amino acids. For the CDR3, the DNA is TGTGCCAGCAGTGGGACAGGACAGGGTGGAACTGAAGCTTTCTTT. This encodes CASSGTGQGGTEAFF.

In the case of this clonotype: A much bigger clone sits one base away, suggesting this may be a read error. CDR3 nucleotide sequence: TGTGCCAGCAGCTTTACCGCGAAAGGCTACGAGCAGTACTTC. Translating gives CASSFTAKGYEQYF. The chain employs TRBV7-2 and TRBJ2-7; D not certain. The CDR3 spans 14 residues. The V end lost 3 bases, the J end lost 3 bases, and 12 bases lay between the germline ends. Per the germline V gene, CDR1 is SGHTA and CDR2 is FQGNSA.

The chain joins TRBV6-5 to TRBJ1-4; no firm D call. This CDR3 has 15 residues. V dropped 2 bases and J dropped 5 bases, with 12 bases sitting between them. Germline CDR1 is MNHEY and CDR2 is SVGAGI. This CDR3 reads CASSYGGDTNEKLFF. The CDR3 nucleotides read TGTGCCAGCAGTTACGGTGGGGATACAAATGAAAAACTGTTTTTT.

This clonotype was detected ten times or more. The chain combines TRBV19 with TRBJ1-1; D is ambiguous. The germline V and J ends were trimmed by 3 bases and 6 bases, with 17 bases remaining between them. Germline lookup yields CDR1 LNHDA and CDR2 SQIVND (reference sequence). This CDR3 is built from 15 residues. CDR3 sequence (DNA): TGTGCCAGTAGTATCGGGAACCTCCTTGGGTCTGAAGCTTTCTTT. This sequence encodes CASSIGNLLGSEAFF.